This T cell receptor beta chain is drawn from a study of blood T cells in healthy people across ages. Findings and caveats of the study: Changes in expanded clonotypes were possibly confounded, as the CMV status of donors was unknown. Percentage of naive T cells showed a strong correlation with TCR beta diversity.

To note about this clonotype: The antigen is unknown.

The authors ran a second PCR of about 7 to 11 cycles using a sample-barcoded 5' primer and a J-beta primer mix. Each CDR3 protein is one row after TCRdb ran MiXCR on the 5' RACE reads. The table lists hundreds of thousands of distinct CDR3 sequences, 52% of them singletons, with about 13% in the top ten. The clonotype comes from a woman over 75 in good health. The specimen sequenced was blood.

The CDR3 DNA sequence: TGTGCCAGCAGCTATGTTCGGGCAGATACGCAGTATTTT. Amino acid sequence: CASSYVRADTQYF. V usage is TRBV5-5 and J usage is TRBJ2-3; D remains unclear. Germline V lookup: CDR1 SGHKS, CDR2 YYEKEE (reference sequence). The germline V and J ends were trimmed by 3 bases and 4 bases, with 9 bases remaining between them. The CDR3 length is 13 residues.